One and the same sample provided the 14 T cell receptor beta chains below, sequenced in a study of neurological immune-mediated disorders. TCRdb recomputed calls from the 5' RACE reads with MiXCR, one row per CDR3 protein. The sample has 40,000 to 60,000 distinct CDR3 sequences; approximately 3.3% are singletons. Sequenced input: PBMCs. These TCRs come from a man between 40 and 49 years old with multiple sclerosis.

This clonotype has a count of ten or more. This chain uses TRBV20-1 with TRBJ2-3; the D call may be TRBD1 or TRBD2 (6 bases each). The ends were cut back, 3 bases at V and 1 base at J, with 11 bases in the middle. The CDR3 has 14 amino acids. Germline loops: CDR1 DFQATT, CDR2 SNEGSKA (reference sequence). The CDR3 loop reads CSASSGAGTDTQYF. The CDR3 region has the DNA TGCAGTGCTAGCTCGGGGGCTGGCACAGATACGCAGTATTTT.

This clonotype was detected ten times or more. The chain recombines TRBV9 with TRBJ2-7, with TRBD2 identical over 7 bases. The CDR3 runs to 15 residues. Germline V gene lookup returns CDR1 SGDLS and CDR2 YYNGEE. The V segment lost 0 bases and the J segment 6 bases; nucleotides outside the gene matches: 9. The CDR3 nucleotides are TGTGCCAGCAGCGTAGATGGACTAGGAGTCGTCGAGCAGTACTTC. Residues: CASSVDGLGVVEQYF.

This clonotype occurred many times. V is TRBV5-1 and J is TRBJ2-3, with D perhaps assigned TRBD1 or TRBD2 (5 bases each). Germline-derived CDR1 and CDR2 are SGHRS and YFSETQ. The CDR3 consists of 13 residues. V was trimmed by 4 bases and J by 6 bases, leaving 12 bases between them. CDR3 amino acids: CASSGSWGDTQYF. In DNA, the CDR3 is TGCGCCAGCAGCGGCTCGTGGGGGGATACGCAGTATTTT.

There are many counts of this clonotype. The gene calls are TRBV5-1 and TRBJ2-3, with 7 bases fitting TRBD2. V shed 1 base and J 8 bases; nucleotides not matched to a gene: 4. This CDR3 has 13 residues. Germline CDR1 and CDR2: SGHRS and YFSETQ. The CDR3 region has the DNA TGCGCCAGCAGCTTGAGCGGGGAGGGTACGCAGTATTTT. Protein product: CASSLSGEGTQYF. The full variable domain, completed using reference TRBV5-1 and TRBJ2-3, is KAGVTQTPRYLIKTRGQQVTLSCSPISGHRSVSWYQQTPGQGLQFLFEYFSETQRNKGNFPGRFSGRQFSNSRSEMNVSTLELGDSALYLCASSLSGEGTQYFGPGTRLTVL.

There are many counts of this clonotype. The chain links TRBV6-5 to TRBJ1-2; D is unresolved. Germline loops: CDR1 MNHEY, CDR2 SVGAGI. Deletions cut 7 bases from V and 2 bases from J, with 11 bases between. There are 13 residues in the CDR3. CDR3 protein: CASMRGGNYGYTF. The CDR3 DNA sequence: TGTGCCAGCATGCGGGGAGGGAACTATGGCTACACCTTC.

This clonotype occurred many times. The chain employs TRBV7-9 and TRBJ2-3; 9 nucleotides align to TRBD1. The CDR3 is 15 residues long. CDR1 and CDR2 from the germline V gene are SEHNR and FQNEAQ (reference sequence). With 5 bases clipped from V and 3 bases from J, the junction kept 6 bases outside the gene matches. CDR3 coding DNA: TGTGCCAGCAGCCGGACAGGGGAAAGGACAGATACGCAGTATTTT. Protein sequence: CASSRTGERTDTQYF.

A remark on this clonotype: Possible read error: a much larger clone is one base away. The rearrangement uses TRBV29-1 and TRBJ1-2; D gene ambiguous. V was pared by 6 bases and J by 2 bases, with 7 bases between. The germline gives CDR1 SQVTM, CDR2 ANQGSEA. CDR3 length: 11 residues. The CDR3 region is CSVTFNYGYTF. In nucleotides, the CDR3 is TGCAGCGTCACATTCAACTATGGCTACACCTTC.

This clonotype was observed at least ten times. The chain carries TRBV3-1 and TRBJ1-5, with no clear D. The CDR3 consists of 12 residues. Germline loops: CDR1 LGHDT, CDR2 YNNKEL (reference sequence). Trimming left V 3 bases short and J 5 bases short, with 5 bases between. CDR3 nucleotides: TGTGCCAGCAGCCAGACTGATCAGCCCCAGCATTTT. Its translation: CASSQTDQPQHF.

Turning to this clonotype: Being one base from a much bigger clone, this may be a read error. This sequence joins TRBV4-1 and TRBJ2-7; a weak D match, TRBD2 (6 bases). This CDR3 region has 16 residues. From germline, CDR1 is MGHRA and CDR2 YSYEKL. V lost 4 bases and J lost 5, with 21 bases in between. DNA for the CDR3: TGCGCCAGCAGCCCCCTACCCGCGGGGATTGCGGACGAGCAGTACTTC. Translated: CASSPLPAGIADEQYF.

This clonotype came up many times. The rearrangement links TRBV5-1 to TRBJ2-7; D is unclear. Germline CDR1 is SGHRS and CDR2 is YFSETQ. The CDR3 sequence is 12 residues long. The V end lost 4 bases, the J end lost 12 bases, and 17 bases lay between the germline ends. The CDR3 coding sequence is TGCGCCAGCAGCCGGACGGATAGTACGATGTACTTC. Amino acids: CASSRTDSTMYF.

The table lists this clonotype with many counts. This chain joins TRBV5-1 and TRBJ2-7, with D maybe TRBD2 (5 bases). The CDR3 extends over 17 amino acids. The V gene lost 4 bases and the J gene lost 3 bases, with 23 bases spanning the gap. Germline-derived CDR1 and CDR2 are SGHRS and YFSETQ. The CDR3 reads CASSLTQTPLGSYEQYF. CDR3 nucleotides: TGCGCCAGCAGCCTGACCCAGACCCCCCTAGGGAGCTACGAGCAGTACTTC.

This clonotype has at least ten counts. The chain is built from TRBV5-1 and TRBJ1-6; D is uncertain. The CDR3 contains 15 residues. CDR1 is SGHRS and CDR2 is YFSETQ in the germline V gene. Trimming left V 0 bases short and J 9 bases short, with 13 bases between. For the CDR3, the DNA is TGCGCCAGCAGCTTGGATGCCGCTGCAAGTTCACCCCTCCACTTT. It yields the protein CASSLDAAASSPLHF.

This clonotype has ten or more counts. V usage is TRBV10-3 and J usage is TRBJ1-1; no clear D. V was shortened by 8 bases and J by 6 bases, with 19 bases between the two germline ends. The CDR3 contains 14 residues. Germline CDR1 and CDR2: ENHRY and SYGVKD. CDR3 amino acids: CAISSLASRPEAFF. In DNA form, the CDR3 reads TGTGCCATCTCTTCACTCGCGAGCAGACCTGAAGCTTTCTTT.

In this sample, this clonotype turned up many times. This chain connects TRBV15 to TRBJ2-7; D remains unclear. There are 14 residues in the CDR3. Per the germline V gene, CDR1 is LNHNV and CDR2 is YYDKDF (reference sequence). Trimming took off 0 bases at V and 4 bases at J, with 10 bases between the two ends. In DNA form, the CDR3 reads TGTGCCACCAGCAGAGATTTAGGCAATTACGAGCAGTACTTC. This translates into CATSRDLGNYEQYF.